This T cell receptor (beta chain) is drawn from a study of cytomegalovirus exposure and HLA in healthy donors. With regard to this clone: Its specificity is unknown.

V was clipped by 5 bases and J by 4 bases; unmatched bases: 3. Germline-derived CDR1 and CDR2 are SGHDT and YYEEEE. The length of the CDR3 is 13 residues. It was with 60 Vbeta and 13 Jbeta primers that the PCR ran. The repertoire was sequenced with immunoSEQ multiplex PCR; TCRdb's copy has only in-frame clones and lacks some. This sample has approximately 170,000 clones, with roughly 80% found just once. Overall study findings and caveats: It was only CMV serostatus that was available as immune exposure information. In an earlier analysis, productive rearrangement rates for most beta V segments clustered near 87% or 30%.

The chain couples TRBV5-6 to TRBJ2-5; TRBD2 aligns across 9 bases. The source of this sequence is a male donor in good health and CMV-seronegative. Source material: PBMCs. CDR3 sequence: CASSSSGRETQYF. The CDR3, as DNA: TGTGCCAGCAGTAGTAGCGGGAGAGAGACCCAGTACTTC. The full variable domain, rest sourced from reference TRBV5-6 and TRBJ2-5, is DAGVTQSPTHLIKTRGQQVTLRCSPKSGHDTVSWYQQALGQGPQFIFQYYEEEERQRGNFPDRFSGHQFPNYSSELNVNALLLGDSALYLCASSSSGRETQYFGPGTRLLVL.